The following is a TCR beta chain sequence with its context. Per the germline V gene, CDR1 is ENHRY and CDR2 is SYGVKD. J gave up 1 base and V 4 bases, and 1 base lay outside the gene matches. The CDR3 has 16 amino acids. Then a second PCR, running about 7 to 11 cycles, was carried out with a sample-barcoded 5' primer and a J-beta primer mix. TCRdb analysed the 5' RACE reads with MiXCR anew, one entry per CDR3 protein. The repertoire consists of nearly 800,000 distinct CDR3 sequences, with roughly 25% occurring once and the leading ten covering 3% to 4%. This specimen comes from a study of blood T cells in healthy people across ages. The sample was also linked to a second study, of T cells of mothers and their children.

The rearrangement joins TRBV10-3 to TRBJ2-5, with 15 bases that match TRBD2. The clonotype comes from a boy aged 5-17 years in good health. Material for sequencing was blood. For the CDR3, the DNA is TGTGCCATCAGTGGGACTAGCGGGGGGGTCCAAGAGACCCAGTACTTC. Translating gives CAISGTSGGVQETQYF.